This TCR beta chain is from a study of graft-versus-host responses after intestinal transplantation. The CDR3 has 15 amino acids. V shed 2 bases and J shed 5 bases, with 13 bases lying between them. From germline, CDR1 is KGHSH and CDR2 LQKENI. Using immunoSEQ multiplex PCR, the repertoire was profiled, and TCRdb retains in-frame clones only, with some absent. The data contain some 45,000 clones, 90% to 95% of them singletons. This specimen consisted of PBMCs, obtained 524 days after transplant. This TCR derives from a human patient who received an intestinal transplant, so some T cells may come from the graft donor. The chain uses TRBV18 and TRBJ2-1, with D possibly matching TRBD2 (5 bases). CDR3 loop: CASSPDRKRNNEQFF. Written as DNA, the CDR3 is TGTGCCAGCTCACCAGATAGGAAGCGGAACAATGAGCAGTTCTTC.